In its sample, the clone carrying this T cell receptor beta chain was seen a few times. These data are taken from a study of cytomegalovirus exposure and HLA in healthy donors. Vbeta (60) and Jbeta (13) primers were used in the PCR. Profiled with immunoSEQ multiplex PCR; TCRdb holds only in-frame clones, not every one. The table shows roughly 110,000 clones, with about three quarters occurring only once. The receptor's source is a boy aged 5-17 years in good health and CMV-seronegative. The sequencing sample was made of PBMCs.

This CDR3 is CTSSQDRGQSTNEKLFF. The CDR3 DNA reads TGCACCAGCAGCCAAGATAGGGGACAGTCAACTAATGAAAAACTGTTTTTT. V is TRBV1 and J is TRBJ1-4; the D call TRBD1 from the table was never checked on the DNA. TRBV1 is a pseudogene. There are 17 residues in the CDR3.